These T cell receptor beta chains were read from a single sample in a study of technical replicates of blood from several donors. Some clones are missing from TCRdb's copy, which holds only in-frame ones; the method was immunoSEQ multiplex PCR. The table includes over 70,000 clones, about nine tenths detected once. The sequenced sample was T cells isolated from PBMCs. The receptors stem from a human donor in good health. Both conserved end residues are trimmed from each CDR3. The order of the fields is V gene, J gene, CDR3 protein.

TRBV6-1	TRBJ1-4	ASSEIPTSGKLF
TRBV2	TRBJ1-3	ASSDLTGESGVGNTIY
TRBV5-8	TRBJ1-2	ASSWGEGRAARSYT
TRBV30	TRBJ2-3	AWKLKGTDTQY
TRBV29-1	TRBJ2-7	SVEAGSTYEQY
TRBV11-2	TRBJ2-2	ASREGNTGELF
TRBV20-1	TRBJ2-7	SAMTSYEQY
TRBV30	TRBJ2-5	AWSPRDKETQY
TRBV4-1	TRBJ1-4	ASSQVIMGHLNEKLF
TRBV19	TRBJ2-5	ASSIQGETQY
TRBV5-1	TRBJ2-7	ASSGDREIYEQY
TRBV4-1	TRBJ2-1	ASSQARSEQF
TRBV7-2	TRBJ1-5	ASSFQEGNQPQH
TRBV5-1	TRBJ2-2	ASSLDSGRIRAGELF
TRBV30	TRBJ1-5	AWSTGGNQPQH
TRBV6-6	TRBJ2-1	ASSLSETSYNEQF
TRBV9	TRBJ1-1	ASSALVGGRLNTEAF
TRBV27	TRBJ2-1	ASRQGNYNEQF
TRBV11-3	TRBJ2-3	ASSLGRTSEPTDTQY
TRBV4-1	TRBJ2-7	ASSPGLAAAYEQY
TRBV9	TRBJ1-1	ASSVSRYTEAF
TRBV2	TRBJ1-1	ASSEGGGVDTEAF
TRBV11-2	TRBJ1-5	ASSADRDQPQH
TRBV18	TRBJ1-1	ASSPLGFWVANTEAF
TRBV18	TRBJ1-3	ASRDRDYGNTIY
TRBV2	TRBJ2-1	ASYQTSGNHNEQF
TRBV2	TRBJ1-2	ASSDWGDGANYGYT
TRBV27	TRBJ2-7	ASSAPGLAGRYEQY
TRBV21-1	TRBJ2-3	ASIWQEGTDTQY
TRBV4-3	TRBJ2-3	ASSRVIGGQGDTQY
TRBV5-6	TRBJ2-1	ASSYFTSGDSSYNEQF
TRBV28	TRBJ2-7	ASSPFGTGAYEQY
TRBV7-8	TRBJ1-5	ASNQGMPNSNQPQH
TRBV4-1	TRBJ2-1	ASSQTWSSYNEQF
TRBV6-5	TRBJ1-2	ASSFPGDYGYT
TRBV4-1	TRBJ2-7	ASSQDPGGETYEQY
TRBV7-2	TRBJ2-5	ASSKDGTGVRETQY
TRBV28	TRBJ2-5	ASSFPGQLQETQY
TRBV5-4	TRBJ2-7	ASSFDRELNEQY
TRBV19	TRBJ2-2	ASTGGPIISTGELF
TRBV6-1	TRBJ2-7	ASSEWGGYSYEQY